These 20 T cell receptor beta chains share one sample of origin, sequenced in a study of cytomegalovirus exposure and HLA in healthy donors. PCR employed 60 Vbeta and 13 Jbeta primers. Here immunoSEQ multiplex PCR was the method, and the copy in TCRdb shows in-frame clones only, minus some. The repertoire consists of 150,000 to 200,000 clones, with roughly four fifths occurring once and the leading ten covering about 2.2%. The sequenced material came from PBMCs. All receptors come from a woman aged 25 to 39 in good health and CMV-seronegative.

In its sample, this clone was seen a few times. The gene calls are TRBV23-1 and TRBJ1-2, with D possibly TRBD1 on 5 matching bases. TRBV23-1 is recorded as an ORF, its role being uncertain. The V end lost 6 bases, the J end lost 2 bases, and 10 bases lay between the germline ends. The CDR3 runs to 13 residues. The chain's CDR3 is CASRGVRNYGYTF. The CDR3 DNA is TGCGCCAGCAGAGGGGTACGGAACTATGGCTACACCTTC.

This clone was recorded a few times. The chain is built from TRBV10-3 and TRBJ2-7, with D perhaps matching TRBD1 (6 bases). The V end was cut by 8 bases, the J end by 0 bases, with 14 bases between. This CDR3 region has 14 residues. Per germline, CDR1 ENHRY and CDR2 SYGVKD. CDR3 DNA sequence: TGTGCCATCGCAGCCAGGGACACCTCCTACGAGCAGTACTTC. Its translation is CAIAARDTSYEQYF.

The sample holds one count of this clone. The gene calls are TRBV10-3 and TRBJ1-1; unclear D gene. CDR1 is ENHRY, CDR2 SYGVKD, per germline. With 0 bases removed from V and 1 base from J, the gap between germline ends came to 9 bases. The CDR3 spans 15 residues. CDR3: CAISESEGGNTEAFF. CDR3 sequence (DNA): TGTGCCATCAGTGAGTCGGAGGGTGGGAACACTGAAGCTTTCTTT.

The chain combines TRBV2 with TRBJ2-4; weak D call: TRBD1 (6 bases). The germline gives CDR1 SNHLY, CDR2 FYNNEI. The CDR3 covers 16 residues. V lost 2 bases, J lost 0 bases, and 11 bases lay in between. The CDR3: CASSETGYLAKNIQYF. CDR3 DNA: TGTGCCAGCAGTGAAACAGGGTATCTAGCCAAAAACATTCAGTACTTC. Complete variable domain (other parts from reference TRBV2 and TRBJ2-4): EPEVTQTPSHQVTQMGQEVILRCVPISNHLYFYWYRQILGQKVEFLVSFYNNEISEKSEIFDDQFSVERPDGSNFTLKIRSTKLEDSAMYFCASSETGYLAKNIQYFGAGTRLSVL.

The chain has TRBV15 and TRBJ1-1; D remains ambiguous. CDR1 and CDR2 (germline): LNHNV, YYDKDF (reference sequence). The CDR3 totals 14 residues. V was shortened by 3 bases and J by 1 base, with 9 bases between the two germline ends. The CDR3 reads CATSSPPGNTEAFF. The CDR3 nucleotides read TGTGCCACCAGCAGTCCCCCCGGGAACACTGAAGCTTTCTTT. The variable domain in full, with the rest retrieved from reference TRBV15 and TRBJ1-1, is DAMVIQNPRYQVTQFGKPVTLSCSQTLNHNVMYWYQQKSSQAPKLLFHYYDKDFNNEADTPDNFQSRRPNTSFCFLDIRSPGLGDTAMYLCATSSPPGNTEAFFGQGTRLTVV.

This clone was picked up one time. The rearrangement links TRBV6-5 to TRBJ1-5, with TRBD1 matching over 8 bases. Germline assignment: CDR1 MNHEY and CDR2 SVGAGI. After removal of 5 bases from V and 7 bases from J, the junction contained 4 bases not matched to a gene. The CDR3 covers 13 residues. CDR3 in DNA: TGTGCCAGCAGTGAGACAGGGGACCAGCCCCAGCATTTT. Translation: CASSETGDQPQHF.

This chain connects TRBV7-2 to TRBJ2-7; 8 nucleotides agree with TRBD1. CDR1 is SGHTA, CDR2 FQGNSA, per germline. The CDR3 runs 14 residues. Unmatched junction bases numbered 3, after V lost 3 bases and J lost 2 bases. The chain's CDR3 is CASSLDRATYEQYF. The CDR3, as DNA: TGTGCCAGCAGCTTGGACAGGGCCACCTACGAGCAGTACTTC.

This chain joins TRBV6-6 and TRBJ1-5; no clear D. Germline V CDR1 and CDR2: MNHNY, SVGAGI (reference sequence). Trimming removed 6 bases at V and 2 bases at J, with 5 bases between. This CDR3 comprises 12 residues. This CDR3 is CASRPGNQPQHF. The DNA of the CDR3 is TGTGCCAGCAGGCCGGGCAATCAGCCCCAGCATTTT.

The gene calls are TRBV19 and TRBJ2-3, with TRBD2 identical over 7 bases. CDR1 LNHDA and CDR2 SQIVND come from the germline V gene (reference sequence). V shed 3 bases and J 6 bases; nucleotides not matched to a gene: 0. The CDR3 extends over 12 amino acids. The CDR3 loop is CASSMGGDTQYF. For the CDR3, the DNA is TGTGCCAGTAGTATGGGGGGGGATACGCAGTATTTT.

This clone turned up a few times. The chain recombines TRBV5-4 with TRBJ2-7, with 10 bases that match TRBD1. CDR1 SGHNT and CDR2 YYREEE come from the germline V gene (reference sequence). This CDR3 comprises 13 residues. J gave up 10 bases and V 4 bases, and 8 bases lay outside the gene matches. CDR3 loop: CASSTGTGEEQYF. Here the CDR3 DNA reads TGTGCCAGCAGCACCGGGACAGGGGAAGAACAGTACTTC. The full variable domain, its missing parts supplied by reference TRBV5-4 and TRBJ2-7, is ETGVTQSPTHLIKTRGQQVTLRCSSQSGHNTVSWYQQALGQGPQFIFQYYREEENGRGNFPPRFSGLQFPNYSSELNVNALELDDSALYLCASSTGTGEEQYFGPGTRLTVT.

The chain is built from TRBV5-1 and TRBJ2-1; 15 bases fit TRBD2. V trimming: 4 bases; J trimming: 6 bases; junction bases outside the gene matches: 11. This CDR3 has 18 amino acids. In germline, CDR1 is SGHRS, CDR2 YFSETQ. The CDR3: CASSLDGLAGGPINEQFF. CDR3 nucleotides: TGCGCCAGCAGCCTGGATGGACTAGCGGGGGGGCCTATCAATGAGCAGTTCTTC.

The J gene is TRBJ1-6, the V gene TRBV15, with D unresolved. This CDR3 has 14 residues. The germline gives CDR1 LNHNV, CDR2 YYDKDF (reference sequence). Trimming shortened V by 6 bases and J by 7 bases, and 13 bases separated the two germline ends. The DNA of the CDR3 is TGTGCCACCAGTCAATCCAGGAAGAATTCACCCCTCCACTTT. This sequence encodes CATSQSRKNSPLHF.

In DNA, the CDR3 is TGTGCCAGCTCACAATCACGGACAGGATACTCCTACACTGAAGCTTTCTTT. Its translation: CASSQSRTGYSYTEAFF. The chain uses TRBV18 and TRBJ1-1; TRBD1 agrees at 7 bases. CDR1 and CDR2 from the germline V gene are KGHSH and LQKENI. The length of the CDR3 is 17 residues. The V gene end was trimmed by 4 bases and the J gene end by 3 bases; junction bases not matched to a gene: 14.

CDR3 nucleotide sequence: TGTGCCAGCGGGAGTACGGGCTCCTACAATGAGCAGTTCTTC. This translates into CASGSTGSYNEQFF. This chain connects TRBV9 to TRBJ2-1, with a weak D call TRBD2 (5 bases). The V gene lost 7 bases and the J gene lost 0 bases, with 11 bases spanning the gap. Germline lookup yields CDR1 SGDLS and CDR2 YYNGEE. There are 14 residues in the CDR3.

Points on this clone: The junction shows a germline mismatch at one end, possibly a read error. The V gene is TRBV27, the J gene TRBJ2-4; the D gene is possibly TRBD1 (6 bases). This CDR3 has 15 residues. Per germline, CDR1 MNHEY and CDR2 SMNVEV (reference sequence). The CDR3 loop is CASSLGTIAKNSQYF. The CDR3 nucleotides are TGTGCCAGCAGTCTTGGGACAATAGCCAAAAACAGTCAGTACTTC.

The chain uses TRBV27 and TRBJ2-7; TRBD2 agrees at 8 bases. V lost 3 bases to trimming and J lost 4 bases; unmatched junction nucleotides: 2. Germline loops: CDR1 MNHEY, CDR2 SMNVEV (reference sequence). This CDR3 has 13 amino acids. DNA for the CDR3: TGTGCCAGCAGTTTGATAGCGGGGTACGAGCAGTACTTC. Its translation is CASSLIAGYEQYF.

The chain uses TRBV19 and TRBJ1-4, with 7 bases identical to TRBD1. This CDR3 is 16 amino acids long. Germline V gene sequence: CDR1 LNHDA, CDR2 SQIVND (reference sequence). The ends lost 5 bases at V and 6 bases at J; junction bases unmatched: 12. CDR3 in DNA: TGTGCCAGTAGTGGGGGCCTCACAGGGGTTGATGAAAAACTGTTTTTT. This sequence encodes CASSGGLTGVDEKLFF.

The chain recombines TRBV5-1 with TRBJ1-3; no reliable D call. Germline CDR1 and CDR2: SGHRS and YFSETQ. The CDR3 totals 13 residues. The ends were cut back, 7 bases at V and 0 bases at J, with 8 bases in the middle. The CDR3 DNA is TGCGCCAGCGGTACAAGCTCTGGAAACACCATATATTTT. Its protein is CASGTSSGNTIYF.

This clone was seen more than once but under ten times. The gene calls are TRBV11-2 and TRBJ2-1; maybe TRBD1 (6 bases). Trimming removed 0 bases at V and 12 bases at J, with 12 bases between. CDR1 and CDR2 (germline): SGHAT, FQNNGV. The CDR3 spans 13 residues. CDR3 loop: CASSLDFGGWQFF. CDR3 nucleotides: TGTGCCAGCAGCTTAGATTTTGGGGGCTGGCAGTTCTTC.

The chain joins TRBV4-2 to TRBJ2-7, with a tentative D call TRBD1 (6 bases). V dropped 0 bases and J dropped 3 bases, with 15 bases sitting between them. The CDR3 is 16 amino acids. From germline, CDR1 is LGHNA and CDR2 YNFKEQ. The CDR3 spells CASSQDSRGRDYEQYF. DNA for the CDR3: TGTGCCAGCAGCCAAGATAGCAGGGGAAGGGACTACGAGCAGTACTTC.